These 28 T cell receptor beta chains came from one sample sequenced in a study of blood T cell repertoires in COVID-19. Sequencing was performed with immunoSEQ multiplex PCR; in TCRdb, only in-frame clones are kept and a portion is missing. The table has around 500,000 clones, 75% to 90% seen once; the top ten hold approximately 3.4%. The sequenced material came from peripheral blood. These receptors were collected from a human donor in a cohort sampled during active COVID-19.

This chain links TRBV7-2 with TRBJ2-1, with a possible D match to TRBD2 (6 bases). The ends were cut back, 2 bases at V and 5 bases at J, with 13 bases in the middle. The CDR3 loop spans 15 amino acids. Germline-derived CDR1 and CDR2 are SGHTA and FQGNSA. CDR3: CASSLILAGNNEQFF. CDR3 coding DNA: TGTGCCAGCAGCTTAATTCTGGCGGGAAACAATGAGCAGTTCTTC.

This clone occurred once. The gene calls are TRBV29-1 and TRBJ1-2, with 10 bases that match TRBD1. CDR1 is SQVTM and CDR2 is ANQGSEA in the germline V gene. V shed 6 bases, J shed 6 bases, and the junction held 7 bases outside the gene matches. The length of the CDR3 is 13 residues. CDR3 bases: TGCAGCGTGGACGGGACAGGGGACAATGGCTACACCTTC. It encodes CSVDGTGDNGYTF.

The gene calls are TRBV11-3 and TRBJ2-1; 13 bases are shared with TRBD2. Germline-derived CDR1 and CDR2 are SGHNT and YENEEA. V lost 5 bases and J lost 5; bases outside the gene matches: 6. The CDR3 loop spans 16 amino acids. CDR3 sequence: CASSPRLAGGNNEQFF. The CDR3 DNA sequence: TGTGCCAGCAGCCCCCGACTAGCGGGAGGAAACAATGAGCAGTTCTTC.

V usage is TRBV28 and J usage is TRBJ2-3; D not resolved. Trimming removed 8 bases at V and 3 bases at J, with 6 bases between. CDR3 length: 11 amino acids. Germline CDR1 is MDHEN and CDR2 is SYDVKM. The CDR3 loop is CASAATDTQYF. The CDR3 region has the DNA TGTGCCAGCGCGGCTACAGATACGCAGTATTTT.

The chain combines TRBV28 with TRBJ1-2; weak D call: TRBD1 (6 bases). Trimming removed 5 bases from V and 6 bases from J, with 16 bases in between. Germline CDR1 MDHEN, CDR2 SYDVKM. The length of the CDR3 is 14 residues. The CDR3 region has the DNA TGTGCCAGCAGTGGACTAGGGGGAATAGATGGCTACACCTTC. Amino acids: CASSGLGGIDGYTF.

The genes are TRBV4-3 and TRBJ1-2; weak D call: TRBD1 (5 bases). V was cut by 0 bases and J by 4 bases, with 9 bases left in between. Germline V lookup: CDR1 LGHNA, CDR2 YSLEER. The CDR3 extends over 14 amino acids. DNA of the CDR3: TGCGCCAGCAGCCAAGAACGACAGCCCTATGGCTACACCTTC. Its protein product is CASSQERQPYGYTF.

This rearrangement joins TRBV18 to TRBJ1-4; 8 bases are shared with TRBD1. The CDR3 runs to 12 residues. CDR1 is KGHSH, CDR2 LQKENI, per germline. The V gene end was trimmed by 6 bases and the J gene end by 13 bases; junction bases not matched to a gene: 7. In DNA, the CDR3 is TGTGCCAGCTCCCCTGGACAGGGCGGACTGTTTTTT. Encoded protein: CASSPGQGGLFF.

This clone was picked up a small number of times. The genes are TRBV28 and TRBJ2-5; 10 bases are shared with TRBD1. The CDR3 consists of 16 residues. After removal of 6 bases from V and 3 bases from J, the junction contained 10 bases not matched to a gene. Germline V gives CDR1 MDHEN, CDR2 SYDVKM. The CDR3 sequence is CASSLDRGVLKETQYF. DNA for the CDR3: TGTGCCAGCAGCCTGGACAGGGGGGTTCTAAAAGAGACCCAGTACTTC.

This clone is a singleton in its sample. The rearrangement joins TRBV20-1 to TRBJ2-5; D might be TRBD2 (5 bases). The CDR3 covers 10 residues. V was trimmed by 6 bases and J by 3 bases, leaving 5 bases between them. Per germline, CDR1 DFQATT and CDR2 SNEGSKA (reference sequence). CDR3 residues: CSAGEETQYF. CDR3 nucleotides: TGCAGTGCGGGAGAAGAGACCCAGTACTTC.

This sequence joins TRBV3-1 (or the pseudogene TRBV3-2) and TRBJ1-5, with unresolved D. The V end lost 1 base, the J end lost 3 bases, and 16 bases lay between the germline ends. The germline V gene encodes CDR1 LGHDT and CDR2 YNNKEL (reference sequence). This CDR3 is 17 amino acids long. In DNA, the CDR3 is TGTGCCAGCAGCCAAGGGCGGAGTCCTACTGACAATCAGCCCCAGCATTTT. It encodes CASSQGRSPTDNQPQHF.

V gene TRBV4-2 combines with J gene TRBJ2-5; D perhaps matches TRBD2 (5 bases). V shed 4 bases and J shed 2 bases, with 11 bases lying between them. From germline, CDR1 is LGHNA and CDR2 YNFKEQ. The length of the CDR3 is 14 residues. As DNA, the CDR3 is TGTGCCAGCAGCCGCGGCGAGGGACAAGAGACCCAGTACTTC. Translation gives CASSRGEGQETQYF.

CDR3 in DNA: TGTGCCAGCAGTGAACAGGGGTCCACTGAAGCTTTCTTT. Translated, it gives CASSEQGSTEAFF. The chain joins TRBV12-3 or TRBV12-4 to TRBJ1-1; 7 bases map to TRBD1. The CDR3 loop spans 13 amino acids. The V gene end was trimmed by 5 bases and the J gene end by 4 bases; junction bases not matched to a gene: 4.

The genes are TRBV11-2 and TRBJ2-2, with D uncertain. V lost 5 bases, J lost 2 bases, and 15 bases lay in between. The germline CDR1 and CDR2 sequences are SGHAT and FQNNGV. This CDR3 region has 16 residues. CDR3 DNA: TGTGCCAGCAGCCGCGGCGCCTTGCCAAACACCGGGGAGCTGTTTTTT. Protein sequence: CASSRGALPNTGELFF.

The chain couples TRBV7-2 to TRBJ1-2; D possibly corresponds to TRBD1 (6 bases). The CDR3 covers 13 residues. Trimming took 5 bases from V and 4 from J, leaving 11 bases between them. Germline CDR1 reads SGHTA; CDR2 reads FQGNSA. The CDR3 sequence is CASSDGQSYGYTF. The CDR3 DNA follows: TGTGCCAGCAGCGATGGACAGTCCTATGGCTACACCTTC.

The chain carries TRBV4-2 and TRBJ1-2; D might be TRBD1 (6 bases). Per germline, CDR1 LGHNA and CDR2 YNFKEQ. Trimming pared 1 base from V and 0 bases from J, leaving 24 bases between. The CDR3 extends over 20 amino acids. The CDR3 DNA follows: TGTGCCAGCAGCCAAGTCCCGCTACAGGGACCCGGTACGTCTAACTATGGCTACACCTTC. Translated: CASSQVPLQGPGTSNYGYTF.

J is TRBJ1-6 and V is TRBV5-1; D unresolved. Trimming took off 0 bases at V and 7 bases at J, with 11 bases between the two ends. CDR3 length: 15 residues. Germline V gives CDR1 SGHRS, CDR2 YFSETQ. The CDR3 is CASSLESGPNSPLHF. CDR3 nucleotides: TGCGCCAGCAGCTTGGAGTCAGGCCCAAATTCACCCCTCCACTTT.

The chain recombines TRBV7-9 with TRBJ2-4; 8 bases align to TRBD1. The CDR3 totals 15 residues. V gave up 6 bases and J gave up 2 bases; unmatched junction bases: 6. Per the germline V gene, CDR1 is SEHNR and CDR2 is FQNEAQ (reference sequence). The CDR3, as DNA: TGTGCCAGCAGTCCCCAGGGGGCGACCAAAAACATTCAGTACTTC. It yields the protein CASSPQGATKNIQYF.

This clone was seen a handful of times. This chain uses TRBV13 with TRBJ2-1, with 16 bases that match TRBD2. Unmatched junction bases numbered 3, after V lost 6 bases and J lost 1 base. CDR3 length equals 17 residues. The germline V gene has CDR1 PRHDT and CDR2 FYEKMQ (reference sequence). The CDR3: CASRGLAGGPSYNEQFF. In DNA, the CDR3 is TGTGCCAGCAGGGGACTAGCGGGAGGGCCATCCTACAATGAGCAGTTCTTC.

The chain recombines TRBV25-1 with TRBJ2-7; D is possibly TRBD1 (6 bases). Trimming cost V 5 bases and J 2 bases, with 13 bases left between them. The CDR3 is 14 residues long. Germline CDR1 and CDR2: MGHDK and SYGVNS. The CDR3 DNA follows: TGTGCCAGCAGTCCAGTCGACAGGCCCTACGAGCAGTACTTC. This encodes CASSPVDRPYEQYF.

The chain is built from TRBV11-3 and TRBJ2-2, with 7 nucleotides matching TRBD1. V lost 5 bases and J lost 4; bases outside the gene matches: 7. Germline V gene lookup returns CDR1 SGHNT and CDR2 YENEEA. The CDR3 has 15 residues. Written as DNA, the CDR3 is TGTGCCAGCAGCCCCCGACAGGGAAGCACCGGGGAGCTGTTTTTT. Its translation: CASSPRQGSTGELFF.

This rearrangement joins TRBV2 to TRBJ1-5; possible D gene TRBD1, 5 bases. Looked up from germline, CDR1 is SNHLY and CDR2 is FYNNEI. This CDR3 spans 15 amino acids. The V end was cut by 6 bases, the J end by 1 base, with 13 bases between. CDR3 in DNA: TGTGCCAGCAGGGGGGGGACGGCCAGCAATCAGCCCCAGCATTTT. This encodes CASRGGTASNQPQHF.

J is TRBJ2-1 and V is TRBV5-4, with TRBD2 identical over 8 bases. With 1 base clipped from V and 6 bases from J, the junction kept 6 bases outside the gene matches. CDR1 is SGHNT and CDR2 is YYREEE in the germline V gene (reference sequence). The CDR3 loop spans 15 amino acids. In nucleotides, the CDR3 is TGTGCCAGCAGCTTGCGGGAGGGCCCTCGCAATGAGCAGTTCTTC. It specifies CASSLREGPRNEQFF. The variable domain in full, completed from reference TRBV5-4 and TRBJ2-1, reads ETGVTQSPTHLIKTRGQQVTLRCSSQSGHNTVSWYQQALGQGPQFIFQYYREEENGRGNFPPRFSGLQFPNYSSELNVNALELDDSALYLCASSLREGPRNEQFFGPGTRLTVL.

The chain joins TRBV30 to TRBJ2-6, with 7 bases identical to TRBD2. Germline trimming cut 0 bases from V and 2 bases from J; bases unmatched to any gene: 7. This CDR3 has 17 residues. Germline V lookup: CDR1 GTSNPN, CDR2 SVGIG (reference sequence). This chain's CDR3 is CAWSVVGRRTGANVLTF. CDR3 coding DNA: TGTGCCTGGAGTGTAGTCGGGAGGAGGACTGGGGCCAACGTCCTGACTTTC. Variable domain in full (rest from reference TRBV30 and TRBJ2-6): SQTIHQWPATLVQPVGSPLSLECTVEGTSNPNLYWYRQAAGRGLQLLFYSVGIGQISSEVPQNLSASRPQDRQFILSSKKLLLSDSGFYLCAWSVVGRRTGANVLTFGAGSRLTVL.

Remarks on this clone: The junction does not match germline at one end; this may be a read error. The chain employs TRBV11-2 and TRBJ2-3; 8 bases line up with TRBD1. This CDR3 contains 14 residues. The germline CDR1 and CDR2 sequences are SGHAT and FQNNGV. CDR3 sequence reads: CAGSVGRGPDTQYF. CDR3 DNA sequence: TGTGCCGGCAGCGTGGGCAGGGGGCCAGATACGCAGTATTTT.

The chain joins TRBV19 to TRBJ2-7; the match to TRBD1 covers 10 bases. CDR1 and CDR2 (germline): LNHDA, SQIVND (reference sequence). Trimming took 5 bases from V and 6 from J; bases not matched to a gene: 7. CDR3 length: 14 residues. CDR3: CASSPRTGGGEQYF. CDR3 coding DNA: TGTGCCAGTAGTCCCCGGACAGGGGGGGGCGAGCAGTACTTC.

CDR3 in DNA: TGTGCCAGCAGTTCAGTGCTGACCCAGTACTTC. This translates into CASSSVLTQYF. The genes are TRBV6-5 and TRBJ2-5; D gene unclear. This CDR3 contains 11 residues. The germline V gene encodes CDR1 MNHEY and CDR2 SVGAGI. With 4 bases removed from V and 7 bases from J, the gap between germline ends came to 7 bases.

The chain recombines TRBV7-6 with TRBJ2-1; D is ambiguous. The CDR3 covers 18 residues. Trimming pared 1 base from V and 2 bases from J, leaving 18 bases between. Germline-derived CDR1 and CDR2 are SGHVS and FNYEAQ. As DNA, the CDR3 is TGTGCCAGCAGCTTAGAGGTAGCCGCCGCCCCAGCCTACAATGAGCAGTTCTTC. Amino acids: CASSLEVAAAPAYNEQFF. The complete variable domain, with remaining parts taken from reference TRBV7-6 and TRBJ2-1, reads GAGVSQSPRYKVTKRGQDVALRCDPISGHVSLYWYRQALGQGPEFLTYFNYEAQQDKSGLPNDRFSAERPEGSISTLTIQRTEQRDSAMYRCASSLEVAAAPAYNEQFFGPGTRLTVL.

The chain uses TRBV6-2 or TRBV6-3 and TRBJ2-3; 8 bases fit TRBD2. V shed 5 bases and J 3 bases; nucleotides not matched to a gene: 10. Germline lookup yields CDR1 MNHEY and CDR2 SVGEGT. This CDR3 has 16 amino acids. The CDR3 loop is CASSIRTSSLTDTQYF. As DNA, the CDR3 is TGTGCCAGCAGTATCCGGACTAGCAGTTTAACAGATACGCAGTATTTT.